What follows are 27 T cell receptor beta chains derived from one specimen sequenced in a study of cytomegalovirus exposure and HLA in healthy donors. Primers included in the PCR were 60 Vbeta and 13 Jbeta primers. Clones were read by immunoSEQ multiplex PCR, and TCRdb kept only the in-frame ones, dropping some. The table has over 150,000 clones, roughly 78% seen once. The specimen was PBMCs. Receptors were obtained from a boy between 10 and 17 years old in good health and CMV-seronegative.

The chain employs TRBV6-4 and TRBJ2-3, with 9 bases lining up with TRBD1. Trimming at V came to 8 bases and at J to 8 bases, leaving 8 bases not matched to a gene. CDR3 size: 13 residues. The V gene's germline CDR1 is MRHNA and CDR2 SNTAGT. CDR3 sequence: CASRDRVSGTQYF. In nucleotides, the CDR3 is TGTGCCAGCCGGGACAGGGTGTCGGGTACGCAGTATTTT.

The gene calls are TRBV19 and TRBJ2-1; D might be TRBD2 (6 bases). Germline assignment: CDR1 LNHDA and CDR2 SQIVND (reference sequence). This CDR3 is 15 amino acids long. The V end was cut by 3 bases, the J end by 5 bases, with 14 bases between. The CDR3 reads CASSISGLSHNEQFF. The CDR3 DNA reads TGTGCCAGTAGTATCTCGGGACTTTCTCACAATGAGCAGTTCTTC.

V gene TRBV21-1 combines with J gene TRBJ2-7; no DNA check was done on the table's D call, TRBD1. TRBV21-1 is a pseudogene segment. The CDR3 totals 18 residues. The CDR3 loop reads CASSKEVKVGSSSYEQYF. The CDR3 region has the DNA TGTGCCAGCAGCAAAGAGGTTAAGGTGGGCTCAAGCTCCTACGAGCAGTACTTC.

Written as DNA, the CDR3 is TGTGCCAGCAGTTTATCCCCGAGCTCCTACAATGAGCAGTTCTTC. Its translation is CASSLSPSSYNEQFF. The V gene is TRBV27, the J gene TRBJ2-1; D is unresolved. This CDR3 has 15 residues. V lost 0 bases, J lost 0 bases, and 6 bases lay in between. The V gene's germline CDR1 is MNHEY and CDR2 SMNVEV (reference sequence).

The DNA for the CDR3 is TGTGCCAGCAGGTCCCGGGCTAGCGGAGAACAAGAGACCCAGTACTTC. Protein sequence: CASRSRASGEQETQYF. The genes are TRBV11-3 and TRBJ2-5, with 7 bases matching TRBD2. The V segment lost 6 bases and the J segment 2 bases; nucleotides outside the gene matches: 12. The CDR3 spans 16 residues. Per the germline V gene, CDR1 is SGHNT and CDR2 is YENEEA.

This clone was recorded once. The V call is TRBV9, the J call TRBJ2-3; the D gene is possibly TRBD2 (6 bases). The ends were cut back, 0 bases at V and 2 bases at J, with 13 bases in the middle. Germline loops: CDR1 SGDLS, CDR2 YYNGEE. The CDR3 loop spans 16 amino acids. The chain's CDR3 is CASSVGGDGYTDTQYF. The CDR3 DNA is TGTGCCAGCAGCGTAGGGGGGGACGGATACACAGATACGCAGTATTTT.

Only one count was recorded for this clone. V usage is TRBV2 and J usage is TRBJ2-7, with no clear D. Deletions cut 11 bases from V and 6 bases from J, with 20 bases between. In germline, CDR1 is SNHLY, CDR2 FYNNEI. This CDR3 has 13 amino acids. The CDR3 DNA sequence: TGTGCCTCCATAGTTGGGCAACCTCTCGAGCAGTACTTC. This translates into CASIVGQPLEQYF.

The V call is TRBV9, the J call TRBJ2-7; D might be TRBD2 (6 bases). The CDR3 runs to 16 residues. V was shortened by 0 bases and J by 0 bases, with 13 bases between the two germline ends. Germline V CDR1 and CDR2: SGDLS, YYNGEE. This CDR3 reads CASSVALGGSSYEQYF. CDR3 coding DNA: TGTGCCAGCAGCGTAGCCCTCGGAGGGTCCTCCTACGAGCAGTACTTC.

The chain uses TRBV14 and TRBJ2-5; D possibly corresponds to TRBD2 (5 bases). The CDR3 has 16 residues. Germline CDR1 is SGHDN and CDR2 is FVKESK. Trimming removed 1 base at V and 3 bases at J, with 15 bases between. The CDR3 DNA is TGTGCCAGCAGCCAAGTAGGTGGGGAGATGGAAGAGACCCAGTACTTC. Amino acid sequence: CASSQVGGEMEETQYF.

CDR3 in amino acids: CASSTRQGVSHGYTF. CDR3 coding DNA: TGTGCCAGCAGCACCCGACAGGGCGTTAGCCATGGCTACACCTTC. J is TRBJ1-2 and V is TRBV7-2, with 7 positions matching TRBD1. Trimming at V came to 5 bases and at J to 6 bases, leaving 12 bases not matched to a gene. Germline CDR1 reads SGHTA; CDR2 reads FQGNSA. The CDR3 contains 15 residues. The variable domain in full, completed from reference TRBV7-2 and TRBJ1-2, reads GAGVSQSPSNKVTEKGKDVELRCDPISGHTALYWYRQSLGQGLEFLIYFQGNSAPDKSGLPSDRFSAERTGGSVSTLTIQRTQQEDSAVYLCASSTRQGVSHGYTFGSGTRLTVV.

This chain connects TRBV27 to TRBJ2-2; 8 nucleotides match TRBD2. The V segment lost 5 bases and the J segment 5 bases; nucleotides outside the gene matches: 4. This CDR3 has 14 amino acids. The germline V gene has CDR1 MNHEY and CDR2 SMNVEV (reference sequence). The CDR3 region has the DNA TGTGCCAGCAGTGACCGGGGGGGAACCGGGGAGCTGTTTTTT. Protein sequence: CASSDRGGTGELFF.

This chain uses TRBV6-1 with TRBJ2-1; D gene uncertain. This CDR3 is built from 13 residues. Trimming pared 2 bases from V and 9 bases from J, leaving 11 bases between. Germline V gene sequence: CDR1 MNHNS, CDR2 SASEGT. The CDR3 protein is CASSESPGVEQFF. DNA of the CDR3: TGTGCCAGCAGTGAATCTCCGGGTGTTGAGCAGTTCTTC.

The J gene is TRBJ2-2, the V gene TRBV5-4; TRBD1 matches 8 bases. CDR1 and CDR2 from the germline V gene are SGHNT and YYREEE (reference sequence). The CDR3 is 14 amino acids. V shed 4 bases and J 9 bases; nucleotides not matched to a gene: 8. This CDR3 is CASSPDRAVRELFF. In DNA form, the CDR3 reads TGTGCCAGCAGCCCGGACAGGGCTGTAAGGGAGCTGTTTTTT.

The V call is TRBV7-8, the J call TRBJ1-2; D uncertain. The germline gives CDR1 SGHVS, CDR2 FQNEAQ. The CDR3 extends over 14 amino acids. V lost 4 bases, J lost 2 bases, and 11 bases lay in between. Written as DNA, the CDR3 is TGTGCCAGCAGCTACGCCGGGTCGAACTATGGCTACACCTTC. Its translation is CASSYAGSNYGYTF.

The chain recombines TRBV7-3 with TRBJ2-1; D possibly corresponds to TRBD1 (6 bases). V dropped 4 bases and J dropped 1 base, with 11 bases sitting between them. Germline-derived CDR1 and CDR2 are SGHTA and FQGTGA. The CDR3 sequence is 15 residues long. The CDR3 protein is CASSSQGGSYNEQFF. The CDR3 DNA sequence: TGTGCCAGCAGCTCACAGGGTGGGTCCTACAATGAGCAGTTCTTC.

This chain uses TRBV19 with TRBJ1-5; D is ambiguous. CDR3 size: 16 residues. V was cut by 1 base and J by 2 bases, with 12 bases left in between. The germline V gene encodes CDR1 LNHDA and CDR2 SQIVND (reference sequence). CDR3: CASSIVGGWGNQPQHF. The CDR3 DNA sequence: TGTGCCAGTAGTATAGTCGGAGGGTGGGGCAATCAGCCCCAGCATTTT.

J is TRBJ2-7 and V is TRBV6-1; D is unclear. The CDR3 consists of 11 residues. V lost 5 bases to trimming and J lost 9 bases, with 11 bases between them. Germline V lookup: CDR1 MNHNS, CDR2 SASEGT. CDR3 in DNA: TGTGCCAGCAGTATCGGGTGGTGGCAGTACTTC. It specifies CASSIGWWQYF.

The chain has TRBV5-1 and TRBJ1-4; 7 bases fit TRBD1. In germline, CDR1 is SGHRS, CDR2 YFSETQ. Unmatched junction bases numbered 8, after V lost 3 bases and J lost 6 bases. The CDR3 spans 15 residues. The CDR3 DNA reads TGCGCCAGCAGCTCGACCGAGGGGGCGCATGAAAAACTGTTTTTT. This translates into CASSSTEGAHEKLFF.

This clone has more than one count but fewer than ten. The CDR3 loop is CASSQVSVAGQNTEAFF. Written as DNA, the CDR3 is TGTGCCAGCAGCCAAGTCTCGGTTGCAGGGCAGAACACTGAAGCTTTCTTT. The chain recombines TRBV4-2 with TRBJ1-1; possible D gene TRBD1, 5 bases. This CDR3 is built from 17 residues. Trimming took off 1 base at V and 1 base at J, with 16 bases between the two ends. Germline assignment: CDR1 LGHNA and CDR2 YNFKEQ.

The CDR3 here is CASLRSGYGEQFF. The DNA for the CDR3 is TGTGCCAGCCTCAGGTCCGGATATGGTGAGCAGTTCTTC. This rearrangement joins TRBV27 to TRBJ2-1; D is undetermined. This CDR3 comprises 13 residues. Trimming cost V 8 bases and J 9 bases, with 17 bases left between them. Germline V gene data show CDR1 as MNHEY and CDR2 as SMNVEV (reference sequence).

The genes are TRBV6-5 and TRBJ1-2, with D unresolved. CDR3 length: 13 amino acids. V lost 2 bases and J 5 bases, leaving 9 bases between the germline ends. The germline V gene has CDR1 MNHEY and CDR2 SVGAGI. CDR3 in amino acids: CASSYEGGYGYTF. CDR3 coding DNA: TGTGCCAGCAGTTACGAGGGTGGATATGGCTACACCTTC.

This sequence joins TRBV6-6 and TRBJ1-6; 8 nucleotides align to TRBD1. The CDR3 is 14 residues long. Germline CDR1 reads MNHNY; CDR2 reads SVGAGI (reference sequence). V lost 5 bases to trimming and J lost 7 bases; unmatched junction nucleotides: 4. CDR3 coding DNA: TGTGCCAGCAGTCCGGGACAGGAGAATTCACCCCTCCACTTT. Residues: CASSPGQENSPLHF.

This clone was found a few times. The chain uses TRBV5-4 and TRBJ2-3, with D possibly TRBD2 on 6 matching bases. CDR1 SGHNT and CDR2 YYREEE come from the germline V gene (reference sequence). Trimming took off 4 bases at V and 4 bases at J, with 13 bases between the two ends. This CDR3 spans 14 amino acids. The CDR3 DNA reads TGTGCCAGCAGCCGAGGGACTGATCCAGATACGCAGTATTTT. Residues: CASSRGTDPDTQYF. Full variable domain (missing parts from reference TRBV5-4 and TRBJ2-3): ETGVTQSPTHLIKTRGQQVTLRCSSQSGHNTVSWYQQALGQGPQFIFQYYREEENGRGNFPPRFSGLQFPNYSSELNVNALELDDSALYLCASSRGTDPDTQYFGPGTRLTVL.

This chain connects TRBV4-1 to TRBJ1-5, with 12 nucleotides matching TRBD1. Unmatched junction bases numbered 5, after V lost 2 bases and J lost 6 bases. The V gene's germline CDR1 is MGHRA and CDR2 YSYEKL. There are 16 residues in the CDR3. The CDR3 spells CASSQSGQGAFQPQHF. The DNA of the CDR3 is TGCGCCAGCAGCCAATCGGGACAGGGGGCGTTTCAGCCCCAGCATTTT.

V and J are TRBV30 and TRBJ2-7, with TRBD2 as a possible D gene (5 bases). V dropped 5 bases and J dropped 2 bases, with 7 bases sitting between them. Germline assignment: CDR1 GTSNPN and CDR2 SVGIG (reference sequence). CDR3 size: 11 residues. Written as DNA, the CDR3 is TGTGCCTGGGGAGCGGCCTACGAGCAGTACTTC. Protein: CAWGAAYEQYF.

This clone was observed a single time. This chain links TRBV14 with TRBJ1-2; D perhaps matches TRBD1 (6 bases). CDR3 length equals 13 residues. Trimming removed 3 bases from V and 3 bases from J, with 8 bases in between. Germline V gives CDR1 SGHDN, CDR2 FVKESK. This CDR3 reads CASSQDSDYGYTF. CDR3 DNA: TGTGCCAGCAGCCAGGACAGTGACTATGGCTACACCTTC.

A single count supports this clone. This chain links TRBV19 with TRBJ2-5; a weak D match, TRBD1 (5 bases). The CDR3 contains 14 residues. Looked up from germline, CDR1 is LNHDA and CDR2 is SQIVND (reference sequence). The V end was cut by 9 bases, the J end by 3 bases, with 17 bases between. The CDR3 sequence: CASLPTVGEETQYF. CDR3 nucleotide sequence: TGTGCCAGCCTACCGACAGTTGGGGAAGAGACCCAGTACTTC.